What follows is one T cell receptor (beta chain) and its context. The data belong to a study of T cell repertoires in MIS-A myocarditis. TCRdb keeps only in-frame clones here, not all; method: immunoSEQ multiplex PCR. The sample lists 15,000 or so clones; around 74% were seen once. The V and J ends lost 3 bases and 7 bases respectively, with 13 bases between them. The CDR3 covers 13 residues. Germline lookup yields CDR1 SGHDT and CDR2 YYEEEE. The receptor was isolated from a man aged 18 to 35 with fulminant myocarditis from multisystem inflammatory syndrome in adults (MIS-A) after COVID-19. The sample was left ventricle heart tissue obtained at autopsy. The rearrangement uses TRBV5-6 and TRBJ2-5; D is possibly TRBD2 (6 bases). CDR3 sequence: CASSYLTGGTQYF. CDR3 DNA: TGTGCCAGCAGCTACCTGACCGGGGGGACCCAGTACTTC.